This TCR beta chain was found in a study of blood T cell repertoires in COVID-19. Study-wide background: T cells, B-cell-depleted T cells, or PBMCs supplied cDNA or gDNA.

The CDR3 is 14 residues long. CDR1 and CDR2 from the germline V gene are SGHTA and FQGTGA. V lost 1 base to trimming and J lost 9 bases, with 13 bases between them. Profiling relied on immunoSEQ multiplex PCR, and the TCRdb table lists in-frame clones only, not all of them. The sample carries about 180,000 clones, approximately 80% recorded once. The specimen was peripheral blood. The chain links TRBV7-3 to TRBJ2-1, with TRBD1 as a possible D gene (6 bases). The sequence was collected from a human donor in a cohort sampled during active COVID-19. CDR3 residues: CASSLIGDKGEQFF. The CDR3, as DNA: TGTGCCAGCAGCTTAATTGGGGACAAAGGTGAGCAGTTCTTC.